The text below deals with one TCR beta chain. The antigen is unknown. These data are taken from a study of long-term antiretroviral therapy in people with HIV. Points from the study as a whole: Pre-ART expanded clones dominated the repertoire at every time point. Repertoires from HIV showed CDR3 length ranges narrower than those of controls. The data indicate that diversity increased after ART but remained below transplant donor controls.

Two or more post-ART PBMC samples, plus at least one pre-ART sample, were available for each donor. The germline V gene encodes CDR1 SGHVS and CDR2 FNYEAQ. The ends were cut back, 0 bases at V and 8 bases at J, with 11 bases in the middle. There are 14 residues in the CDR3. Survey-level resolution applied to immunoSEQ assay v3.0. Repertoires were generated with immunoSEQ multiplex PCR, while TCRdb's copy carries only in-frame clones and drops some. The sample contains about 27,000 clones, approximately 95% of which appear only once. The chain carries TRBV7-6 and TRBJ2-1; D ambiguous. The input for sequencing was unsorted PBMCs, taken 7.6 years after starting antiretroviral therapy. This receptor was identified in a woman between 40 and 55 years old with HIV. As DNA, the CDR3 is TGTGCCAGCAGCTTAGCACACCCTTGGGATGAGCAGTTCTTC. Protein sequence: CASSLAHPWDEQFF.